Given below is one TCR beta chain in context. Its antigen is not known. This sample stems from a study of T-cell memory formation after mild COVID-19. Background on the study: Among the donors, TCR clusters were largely specific to each donor.

General study results and limits: CD4+ contracting clones were found mainly in CM and EM, and CD8+ ones in EMRA. Clones that shrank (day 15 to 85) were balanced CD4/CD8, whereas later expanders leaned CD4+. A second wave of clones peaked on day 37, and their SARS-CoV-2 specificity went unconfirmed.

This CDR3 is 13 amino acids long. V lost 3 bases, J lost 4 bases, and 9 bases lay in between. Germline V gene lookup returns CDR1 LNHDA and CDR2 SQIVND (reference sequence). MiXCR, run by TCRdb on the 5' RACE reads, gives a single entry per CDR3 protein. The table has around 370,000 distinct CDR3 sequences, roughly 21% seen once. The clonotype comes from an adult woman who had mild COVID-19 (a few samples of this study predate the infection). Cell type and time point are not known. Sequenced: PBMCs or a T cell subset sorted from them (not recorded which). The V and J genes are TRBV19 and TRBJ2-5, with unresolved D. The CDR3 DNA reads as TGTGCCAGTAGTATTTGGGCTGGAGAGACCCAGTACTTC. Translated: CASSIWAGETQYF.